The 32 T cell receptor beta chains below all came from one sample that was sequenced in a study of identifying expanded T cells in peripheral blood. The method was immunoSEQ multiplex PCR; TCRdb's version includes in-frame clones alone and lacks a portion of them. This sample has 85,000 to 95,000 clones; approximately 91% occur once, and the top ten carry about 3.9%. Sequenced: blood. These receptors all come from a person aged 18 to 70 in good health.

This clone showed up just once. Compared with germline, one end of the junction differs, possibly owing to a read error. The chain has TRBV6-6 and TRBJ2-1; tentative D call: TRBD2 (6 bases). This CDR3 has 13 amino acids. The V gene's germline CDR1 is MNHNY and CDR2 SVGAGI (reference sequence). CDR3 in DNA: TGTGCCAGCTCGACTAGTGACCGACCTGAGGAGTTCTTC. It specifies CASSTSDRPEEFF.

Written as DNA, the CDR3 is TGCGCCAGCAGCTGGGAACAGAGTGAAGCTTTCTTT. Amino acids: CASSWEQSEAFF. The chain couples TRBV5-1 to TRBJ1-1, with D unclear. V lost 3 bases, J lost 7 bases, and 10 bases lay in between. The germline V gene has CDR1 SGHRS and CDR2 YFSETQ. The CDR3 has 12 residues.

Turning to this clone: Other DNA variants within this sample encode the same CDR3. The CDR3: CASSLSWGEQYF. DNA for the CDR3: TGTGCCAGCAGTTTATCTTGGGGCGAGCAGTACTTC. The gene calls are TRBV27 and TRBJ2-7; unclear D gene. Germline CDR1 is MNHEY and CDR2 is SMNVEV (reference sequence). With 0 bases removed from V and 6 bases from J, the gap between germline ends came to 6 bases. The CDR3 consists of 12 residues.

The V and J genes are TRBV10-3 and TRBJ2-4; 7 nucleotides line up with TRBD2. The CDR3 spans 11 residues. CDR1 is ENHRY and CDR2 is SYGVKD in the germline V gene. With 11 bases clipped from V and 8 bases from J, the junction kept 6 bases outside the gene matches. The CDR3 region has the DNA TGTGCCTCTCGAGGGAGGGACATTCAGTACTTC. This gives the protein CASRGRDIQYF.

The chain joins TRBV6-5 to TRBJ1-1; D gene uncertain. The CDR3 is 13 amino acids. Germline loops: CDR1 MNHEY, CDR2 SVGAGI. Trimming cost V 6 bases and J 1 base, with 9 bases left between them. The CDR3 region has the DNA TGTGCCAGCAGCCGACCCCCGAACACTGAAGCTTTCTTT. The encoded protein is CASSRPPNTEAFF.

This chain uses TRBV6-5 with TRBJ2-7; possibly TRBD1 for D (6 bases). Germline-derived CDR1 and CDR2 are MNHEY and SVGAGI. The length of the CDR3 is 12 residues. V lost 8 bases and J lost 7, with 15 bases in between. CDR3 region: CASRDMGREQYF. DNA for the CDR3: TGTGCCAGCCGGGACATGGGAAGGGAGCAGTACTTC.

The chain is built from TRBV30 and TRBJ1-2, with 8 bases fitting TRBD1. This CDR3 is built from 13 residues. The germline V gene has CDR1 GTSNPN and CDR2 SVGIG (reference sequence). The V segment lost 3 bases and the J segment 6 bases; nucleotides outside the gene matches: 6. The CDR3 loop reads CAWSGTGFNGYTF. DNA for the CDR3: TGTGCCTGGAGCGGGACAGGATTTAATGGCTACACCTTC.

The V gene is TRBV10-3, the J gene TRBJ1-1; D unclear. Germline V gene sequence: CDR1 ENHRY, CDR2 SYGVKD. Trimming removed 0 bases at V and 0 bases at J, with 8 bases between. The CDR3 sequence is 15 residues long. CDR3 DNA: TGTGCCATCAGTGAGTCGTCGACGGTGAACACTGAAGCTTTCTTT. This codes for CAISESSTVNTEAFF.

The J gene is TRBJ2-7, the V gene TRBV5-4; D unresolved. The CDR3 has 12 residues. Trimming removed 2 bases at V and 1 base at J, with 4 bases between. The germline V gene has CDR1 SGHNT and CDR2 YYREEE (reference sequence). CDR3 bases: TGTGCCAGCAGCTTCCATTCCTACGAGCAGTACTTC. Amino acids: CASSFHSYEQYF.

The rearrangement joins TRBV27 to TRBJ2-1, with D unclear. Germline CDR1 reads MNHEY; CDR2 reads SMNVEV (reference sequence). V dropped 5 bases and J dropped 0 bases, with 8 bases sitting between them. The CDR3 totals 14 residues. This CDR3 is CASSDPSSYNEQFF. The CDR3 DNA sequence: TGTGCCAGCAGTGACCCTAGCTCCTACAATGAGCAGTTCTTC.

CDR3 residues: CASSVEISRFNTIYF. DNA of the CDR3: TGTGCCAGCAGCGTAGAGATCTCTAGGTTCAACACCATATATTTT. The rearrangement links TRBV9 to TRBJ1-3; D gene ambiguous. CDR1 and CDR2 from the germline V gene are SGDLS and YYNGEE. The length of the CDR3 is 15 residues. Trimming removed 0 bases from V and 7 bases from J, with 14 bases in between.

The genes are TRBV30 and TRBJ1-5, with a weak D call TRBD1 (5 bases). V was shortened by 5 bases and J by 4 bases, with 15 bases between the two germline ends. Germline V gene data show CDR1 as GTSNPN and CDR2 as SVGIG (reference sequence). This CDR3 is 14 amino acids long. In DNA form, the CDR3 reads TGTGCCTGGTCAGCCGGGACGATAAATCAGCCCCAGCATTTT. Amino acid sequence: CAWSAGTINQPQHF. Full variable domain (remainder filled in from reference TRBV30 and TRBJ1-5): SQTIHQWPATLVQPVGSPLSLECTVEGTSNPNLYWYRQAAGRGLQLLFYSVGIGQISSEVPQNLSASRPQDRQFILSSKKLLLSDSGFYLCAWSAGTINQPQHFGDGTRLSIL.

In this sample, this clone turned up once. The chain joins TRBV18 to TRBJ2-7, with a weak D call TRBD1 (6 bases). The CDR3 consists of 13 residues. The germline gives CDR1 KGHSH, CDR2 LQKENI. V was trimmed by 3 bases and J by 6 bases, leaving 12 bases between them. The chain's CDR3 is CASSPDVRGEQYF. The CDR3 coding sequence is TGTGCCAGCTCACCGGACGTCAGGGGCGAGCAGTACTTC. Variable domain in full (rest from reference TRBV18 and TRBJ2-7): NAGVMQNPRHLVRRRGQEARLRCSPMKGHSHVYWYRQLPEEGLKFMVYLQKENIIDESGMPKERFSAEFPKEGPSILRIQQVVRGDSAAYFCASSPDVRGEQYFGPGTRLTVT.

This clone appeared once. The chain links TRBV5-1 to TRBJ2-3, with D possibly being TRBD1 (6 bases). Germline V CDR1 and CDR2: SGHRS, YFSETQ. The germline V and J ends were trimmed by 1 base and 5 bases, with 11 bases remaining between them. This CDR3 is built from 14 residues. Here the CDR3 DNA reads TGCGCCAGCAGCTTGCAGGGGTTTGGAGATACGCAGTATTTT. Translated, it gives CASSLQGFGDTQYF.

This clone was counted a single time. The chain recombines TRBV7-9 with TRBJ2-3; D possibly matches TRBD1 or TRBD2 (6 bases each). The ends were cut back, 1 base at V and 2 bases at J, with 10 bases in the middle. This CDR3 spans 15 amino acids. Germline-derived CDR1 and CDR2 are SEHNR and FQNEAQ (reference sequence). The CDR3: CASSLEGGPTDTQYF. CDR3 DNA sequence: TGTGCCAGCAGCTTAGAGGGGGGACCCACAGATACGCAGTATTTT.

The CDR3 DNA reads as TGTGCCACCAACAGGGGCGGGACCTCCTACAATGAGCAGTTCTTC. This gives the protein CATNRGGTSYNEQFF. The chain recombines TRBV7-2 with TRBJ2-1, with a tentative D call TRBD1 (7 bases). Deletions cut 10 bases from V and 0 bases from J, with 16 bases between. The CDR3 runs to 15 residues. CDR1 SGHTA and CDR2 FQGNSA come from the germline V gene. The full variable domain, in which reference TRBV7-2 and TRBJ2-1 provide the parts outside the CDR3, is GAGVSQSPSNKVTEKGKDVELRCDPISGHTALYWYRQSLGQGLEFLIYFQGNSAPDKSGLPSDRFSAERTGGSVSTLTIQRTQQEDSAVYLCATNRGGTSYNEQFFGPGTRLTVL.

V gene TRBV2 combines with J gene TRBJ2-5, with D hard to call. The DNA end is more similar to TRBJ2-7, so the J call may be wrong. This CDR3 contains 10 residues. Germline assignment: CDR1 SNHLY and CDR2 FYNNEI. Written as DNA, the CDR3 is TGTGCCAGCGGGATCTACGAGCAGTACTTC. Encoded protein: CASGIYEQYF.

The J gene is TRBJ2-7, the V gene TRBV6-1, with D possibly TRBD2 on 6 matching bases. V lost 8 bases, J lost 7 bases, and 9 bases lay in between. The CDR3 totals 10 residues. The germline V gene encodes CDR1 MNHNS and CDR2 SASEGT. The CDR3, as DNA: TGTGCCAGCTATGGGGGGGAGCAGTACTTC. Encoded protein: CASYGGEQYF.

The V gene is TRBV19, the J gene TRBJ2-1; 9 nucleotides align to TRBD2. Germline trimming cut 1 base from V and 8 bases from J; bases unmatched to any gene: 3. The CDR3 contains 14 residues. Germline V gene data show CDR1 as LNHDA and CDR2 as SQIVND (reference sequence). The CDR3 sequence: CASSIASGKDEQFF. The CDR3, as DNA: TGTGCCAGTAGTATAGCTAGCGGGAAGGATGAGCAGTTCTTC. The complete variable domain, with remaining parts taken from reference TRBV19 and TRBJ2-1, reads DGGITQSPKYLFRKEGQNVTLSCEQNLNHDAMYWYRQDPGQGLRLIYYSQIVNDFQKGDIAEGYSVSREKKESFPLTVTSAQKNPTAFYLCASSIASGKDEQFFGPGTRLTVL.

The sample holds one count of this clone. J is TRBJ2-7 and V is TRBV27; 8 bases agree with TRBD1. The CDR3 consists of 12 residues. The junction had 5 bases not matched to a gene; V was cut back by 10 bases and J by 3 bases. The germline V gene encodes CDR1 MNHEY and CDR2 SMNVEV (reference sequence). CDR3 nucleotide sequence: TGTGCCACCTGGACAGGGAACTACGAGCAGTACTTC. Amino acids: CATWTGNYEQYF.

CDR3 loop: CASSLPVGRLEAFF. CDR3 nucleotide sequence: TGTGCCAGCAGCTTACCAGTCGGGCGGCTTGAAGCTTTCTTT. V gene TRBV11-2 combines with J gene TRBJ1-1; D call uncertain. CDR1 SGHAT and CDR2 FQNNGV come from the germline V gene. V was clipped by 2 bases and J by 7 bases, with 14 bases between them. This CDR3 is built from 14 residues.

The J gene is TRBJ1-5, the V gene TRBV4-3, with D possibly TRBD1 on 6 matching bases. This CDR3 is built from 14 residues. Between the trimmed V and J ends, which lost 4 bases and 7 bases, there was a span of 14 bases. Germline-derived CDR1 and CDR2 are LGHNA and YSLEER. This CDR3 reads CASSRNREAQPQHF. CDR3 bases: TGCGCCAGCAGCCGTAACAGGGAAGCACAGCCCCAGCATTTT.

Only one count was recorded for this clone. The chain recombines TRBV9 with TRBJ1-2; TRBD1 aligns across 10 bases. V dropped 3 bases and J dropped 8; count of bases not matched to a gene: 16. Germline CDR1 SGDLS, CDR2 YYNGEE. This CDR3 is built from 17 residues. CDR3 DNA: TGTGCCAGCAGCGCACCAGCAGATCCGGGACAGGGGAACGGCTACACCTTC. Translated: CASSAPADPGQGNGYTF.

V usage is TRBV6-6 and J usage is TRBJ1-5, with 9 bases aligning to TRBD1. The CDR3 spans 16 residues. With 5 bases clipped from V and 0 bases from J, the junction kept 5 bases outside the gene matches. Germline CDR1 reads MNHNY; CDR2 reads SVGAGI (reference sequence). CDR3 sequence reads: CASSHTTGGSNQPQHF. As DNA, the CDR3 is TGTGCCAGCAGTCATACGACAGGGGGTAGCAATCAGCCCCAGCATTTT.

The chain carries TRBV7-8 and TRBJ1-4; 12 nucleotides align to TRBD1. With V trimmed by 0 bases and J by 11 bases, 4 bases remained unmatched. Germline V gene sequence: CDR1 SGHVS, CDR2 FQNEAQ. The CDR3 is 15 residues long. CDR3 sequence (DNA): TGTGCCAGCAGCTTAGCGGGGACAGGGGGCGAGAAACTGTTTTTT. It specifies CASSLAGTGGEKLFF.

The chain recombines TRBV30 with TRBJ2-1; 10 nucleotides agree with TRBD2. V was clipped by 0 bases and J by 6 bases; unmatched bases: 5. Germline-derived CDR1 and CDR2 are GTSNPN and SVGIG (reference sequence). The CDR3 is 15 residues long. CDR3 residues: CAWSVERGGVNEQFF. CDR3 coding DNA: TGTGCCTGGAGTGTAGAGCGGGGGGGTGTCAATGAGCAGTTCTTC. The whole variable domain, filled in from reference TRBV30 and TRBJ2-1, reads SQTIHQWPATLVQPVGSPLSLECTVEGTSNPNLYWYRQAAGRGLQLLFYSVGIGQISSEVPQNLSASRPQDRQFILSSKKLLLSDSGFYLCAWSVERGGVNEQFFGPGTRLTVL.

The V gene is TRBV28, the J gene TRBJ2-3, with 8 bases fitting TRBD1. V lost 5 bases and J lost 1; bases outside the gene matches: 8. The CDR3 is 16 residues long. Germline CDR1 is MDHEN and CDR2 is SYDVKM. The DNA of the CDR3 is TGTGCCAGCAGTCCCACCGGGACAGGACGCACAGATACGCAGTATTTT. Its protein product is CASSPTGTGRTDTQYF. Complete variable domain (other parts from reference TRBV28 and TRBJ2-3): DVKVTQSSRYLVKRTGEKVFLECVQDMDHENMFWYRQDPGLGLRLIYFSYDVKMKEKGDIPEGYSVSREKKERFSLILESASTNQTSMYLCASSPTGTGRTDTQYFGPGTRLTVL.

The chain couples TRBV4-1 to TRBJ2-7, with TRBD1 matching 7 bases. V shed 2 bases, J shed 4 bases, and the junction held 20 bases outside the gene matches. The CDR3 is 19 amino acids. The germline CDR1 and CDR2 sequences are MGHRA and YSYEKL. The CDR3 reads CASSQHPPGAGGTLYEQYF. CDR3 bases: TGCGCCAGCAGCCAACATCCACCCGGGGCAGGGGGAACGCTATACGAGCAGTACTTC.

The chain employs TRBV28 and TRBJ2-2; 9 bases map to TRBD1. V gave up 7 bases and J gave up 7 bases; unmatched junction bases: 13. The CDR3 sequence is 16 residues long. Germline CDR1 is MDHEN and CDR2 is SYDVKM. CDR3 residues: CASTRSNRGRIGELFF. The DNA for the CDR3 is TGTGCCAGCACCAGATCTAACAGGGGGCGCATCGGGGAGCTGTTTTTT.

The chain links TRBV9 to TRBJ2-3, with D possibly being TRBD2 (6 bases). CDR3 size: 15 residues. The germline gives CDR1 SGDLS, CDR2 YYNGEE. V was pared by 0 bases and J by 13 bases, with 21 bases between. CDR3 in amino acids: CASSVARYSDGRKYF. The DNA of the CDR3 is TGTGCCAGCAGCGTAGCTAGGTATAGTGACGGGAGAAAGTATTTT.

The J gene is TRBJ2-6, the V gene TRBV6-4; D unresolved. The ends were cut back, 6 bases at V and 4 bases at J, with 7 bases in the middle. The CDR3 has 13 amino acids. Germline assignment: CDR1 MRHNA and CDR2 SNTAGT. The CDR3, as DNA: TGTGCCAGCAGACAGACCGGGGCCAACGTCCTGACTTTC. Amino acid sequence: CASRQTGANVLTF.

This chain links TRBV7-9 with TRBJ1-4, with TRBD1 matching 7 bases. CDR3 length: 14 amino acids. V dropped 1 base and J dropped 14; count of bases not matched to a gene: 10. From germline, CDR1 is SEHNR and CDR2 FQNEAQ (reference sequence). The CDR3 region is CASSLDDRVGVLFF. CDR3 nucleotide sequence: TGTGCCAGCAGCTTAGATGACAGGGTGGGGGTTCTGTTTTTT.